A selection of T cell receptor beta chains follows, all from one sample in a study of identical twins. Each CDR3 protein gets one entry after TCRdb re-called the 5' RACE reads with MiXCR. The sample has approximately 590,000 distinct CDR3 sequences; over 8.5% are singletons. This same sample was also taken into another study, of yellow fever vaccine responses in identical twins.

Sequencing input: PBMCs. The receptors originated from a woman in her late teens or twenties in good health. Each CDR3 is given with its conserved first and last residue. A D gene is named only where the DNA matches it firmly. Only some rows state a clone size, as once, few, many or a class for expanded clones.

D	J	size	V	CDR3	DNA
NA	TRBJ2-2	many	TRBV7-6	CASSLIIRLERRTGELFF	TGTGCCAGCAGCTTAATAATCCGGCTAGAGCGTCGCACCGGGGAGCTGTTTTTT
NA	TRBJ2-2	NA	TRBV29-1	CSVEGEAGNTGELFF	TGCAGCGTTGAAGGGGAAGCGGGTAACACCGGGGAGCTGTTTTTT
NA	TRBJ2-2	NA	TRBV6-5	CASSYSPAVNTGELFF	TGTGCCAGCAGTTACTCCCCAGCCGTGAACACCGGGGAGCTGTTTTTT
NA	TRBJ1-4	NA	TRBV15	CATSSRDPRNEKLFF	TGTGCCACCAGCAGCCGGGACCCCAGGAATGAAAAACTGTTTTTT
TRBD2	TRBJ2-1	NA	TRBV7-7	CVAGGPYNEQFF	TGTGTTGCGGGGGGCCCCTACAATGAGCAGTTCTTC
NA	TRBJ2-2	many	TRBV5-1	CASSWTVAGELFF	TGCGCCAGCAGCTGGACAGTGGCCGGGGAGCTGTTTTTT
TRBD2	TRBJ2-1	many	TRBV12-3/TRBV12-4	CASPSGGPRGEQFF	TGTGCCAGCCCTAGCGGGGGCCCAAGGGGTGAGCAGTTCTTC
NA	TRBJ1-3	many	TRBV7-2	CASSLVASISGNTIYF	TGTGCCAGCAGCTTAGTCGCCAGTATATCTGGAAACACCATATATTTT
NA	TRBJ2-7	many	TRBV7-9	CASSSTGSKYYEQYF	TGTGCCAGCAGCTCAACAGGGTCGAAATACTACGAGCAGTACTTC
TRBD2	TRBJ2-1	NA	TRBV9	CASSRPKGGSSYNEQFF	TGTGCCAGCAGCCGACCCAAGGGAGGGAGCTCCTACAATGAGCAGTTCTTC
NA	TRBJ1-1	NA	TRBV19	CASRVEGRSNTEAFF	TGTGCCAGTAGAGTCGAGGGAAGGTCGAACACTGAAGCTTTCTTT
NA	TRBJ1-1	few	TRBV7-9	CASSRGQVKNTEAFF	TGTGCCAGCAGCCGAGGCCAGGTTAAGAACACTGAAGCTTTCTTT
TRBD2	TRBJ2-1	few	TRBV15	CATSRDFGGNGDEQFF	TGTGCCACCAGCAGAGATTTCGGGGGGAACGGCGATGAGCAGTTCTTC
NA	TRBJ2-7	few	TRBV28	CASSLLSGAEQYF	TGTGCCAGCAGTTTGCTGTCAGGGGCCGAGCAGTACTTC
NA	TRBJ2-7	NA	TRBV7-6	CASSLGDTRPGEQYF	TGTGCCAGCAGCTTAGGGGACACACGACCGGGCGAGCAGTACTTC
NA	TRBJ2-2	NA	TRBV5-1	CASSLDDRGFGGELFF	TGCGCCAGCAGCTTGGATGATCGGGGCTTCGGCGGGGAGCTGTTTTTT
NA	TRBJ2-2	NA	TRBV7-8	CASSSYGAGELFF	TGTGCCAGCAGCTCCTACGGAGCCGGGGAGCTGTTTTTT
NA	TRBJ1-5	many	TRBV2	CASSPRQSNQPQHF	TGTGCCAGCAGCCCTCGACAGTCCAATCAGCCCCAGCATTTT
NA	TRBJ1-1	many	TRBV5-1	CASSLAWGRMNTEAFF	TGCGCCAGCAGCTTGGCCTGGGGCAGAATGAACACTGAAGCTTTCTTT
TRBD2	TRBJ2-7	few	TRBV20-1	CSARISGGAPGAIYEQYF	TGCAGTGCTCGAATTAGCGGGGGGGCCCCCGGGGCCATCTACGAGCAGTACTTC
TRBD2	TRBJ2-7	many	TRBV11-1	CASSYGLAGTYEQYF	TGTGCCAGCAGCTACGGACTAGCGGGGACCTACGAGCAGTACTTC
NA	TRBJ2-1	few	TRBV20-1	CSARSGIMDEQFF	TGCAGTGCTAGATCCGGGATAATGGATGAGCAGTTCTTC
TRBD1	TRBJ2-7	NA	TRBV19	CASSISTGAKAEQYF	TGTGCCAGTAGTATTTCGACAGGGGCTAAGGCCGAGCAGTACTTC
NA	TRBJ2-3	NA	TRBV3-1	CASSQDLPPASTDTQYF	TGTGCCAGCAGCCAAGATCTACCGCCGGCTTCCACAGATACGCAGTATTTT
TRBD2	TRBJ2-1	few	TRBV5-1	CASSWGLAGVNEQFF	TGCGCCAGCAGCTGGGGACTAGCGGGGGTGAACGAGCAGTTCTTC
TRBD1	TRBJ1-2	NA	TRBV7-9	CASSLGGQGGYTF	TGTGCCAGCAGCTTGGGTGGACAGGGCGGCTACACCTTC
NA	TRBJ2-3	NA	TRBV29-1	CSTNRFRPDTQYF	TGCAGCACTAACAGGTTTCGCCCAGATACGCAGTATTTT
NA	TRBJ2-7	many	TRBV7-9	CASSLPRRFGNSYEQYF	TGTGCCAGCAGCTTACCCCGTCGTTTCGGTAACTCCTACGAGCAGTACTTC
NA	TRBJ2-3	NA	TRBV19	CASKADPRSDTQYF	TGTGCCAGTAAAGCAGATCCCCGGTCAGATACGCAGTATTTT
TRBD1	TRBJ2-5	NA	TRBV7-9	CASSLGTGERETQYF	TGTGCCAGCAGCTTAGGGACAGGGGAGCGAGAGACCCAGTACTTC
NA	TRBJ2-7	NA	TRBV30	CAWSLEIGTLSYEQYF	TGTGCCTGGAGTTTAGAGATCGGGACACTCTCCTACGAGCAGTACTTC
NA	TRBJ1-2	many	TRBV28	CASSLQGTNYGYTF	TGTGCCAGCAGCCTACAGGGCACTAACTATGGCTACACCTTC
TRBD2	TRBJ2-2	few	TRBV5-1	CASSIAGTRISGELFF	TGCGCCAGCAGCATAGCCGGGACTAGGATTTCCGGGGAGCTGTTTTTT
TRBD2	TRBJ2-3	few	TRBV7-9	CASSLPTSGGGDTQYF	TGTGCCAGCAGCTTACCGACTAGCGGGGGTGGAGATACGCAGTATTTT
TRBD1	TRBJ1-2	NA	TRBV12-3/TRBV12-4	CASSPDPGTGGGGYTF	TGTGCCAGCAGTCCCGACCCCGGGACAGGGGGCGGCGGCTACACCTTC
NA	TRBJ2-2	NA	TRBV20-1	CSASVRERNTGELFF	TGCAGTGCTAGTGTCCGGGAAAGGAACACCGGGGAGCTGTTTTTT
NA	TRBJ2-7	many	TRBV29-1	CSVEGLYEQYF	TGCAGCGTTGAAGGACTCTACGAGCAGTACTTC
TRBD1	TRBJ2-5	NA	TRBV28	CASSTIRDSNYQETQYF	TGTGCCAGCAGTACCATCCGGGACAGCAATTACCAAGAGACCCAGTACTTC
TRBD1	TRBJ2-7	few	TRBV20-1	CSVSPPLGQGSYEQYF	TGCAGTGTGAGCCCTCCCCTAGGACAGGGGAGCTACGAGCAGTACTTC
TRBD2	TRBJ2-5	few	TRBV10-3	CAISESRGGTSGSRETQYF	TGTGCCATCAGTGAGTCGCGGGGAGGGACTAGCGGGAGTCGAGAGACCCAGTACTTC
NA	TRBJ1-2	many	TRBV6-1	CASSEERGLPTGYGYTF	TGTGCCAGCAGTGAAGAAAGAGGACTCCCAACCGGCTATGGCTACACCTTC
TRBD2	TRBJ2-2	many	TRBV12-3/TRBV12-4	CASSQGLAGVDTGELFF	TGTGCCAGCAGTCAGGGACTAGCGGGAGTCGACACCGGGGAGCTGTTTTTT
TRBD2	TRBJ2-3	many	TRBV29-1	CSVDGSRSSGKADTQYF	TGCAGCGTTGATGGTTCGAGGAGTAGCGGGAAGGCAGATACGCAGTATTTT
NA	TRBJ2-4	NA	TRBV21-1	CASREGVLGYIQYF	TGTGCCAGCCGAGAGGGTGTTCTCGGATACATTCAGTACTTC
NA	TRBJ1-1	NA	TRBV29-1	CSVGDQGNTEAFF	TGCAGCGTTGGGGACCAGGGGAACACTGAAGCTTTCTTT
TRBD1	TRBJ1-2	many	TRBV6-1	CASRTDRVNYGYTF	TGTGCCAGCAGAACTGACAGGGTGAACTATGGCTACACCTTC
NA	TRBJ2-7	few	TRBV28	CASSPNPDTSYEQYF	TGTGCCAGCAGCCCCAACCCGGACACTTCCTACGAGCAGTACTTC
TRBD1	TRBJ2-5	many	TRBV6-2/TRBV6-3	CASSPLDRVIGTQYF	TGTGCCAGCAGTCCTCTGGACAGGGTTATTGGGACCCAGTACTTC
NA	TRBJ1-6	many	TRBV3-1	CASSQSGERDSPLHF	TGTGCCAGCAGCCAATCTGGGGAGAGGGATTCACCCCTCCACTTT
TRBD2	TRBJ2-3	NA	TRBV25-1	CASSGGGETDTQYF	TGTGCCAGCAGCGGCGGGGGGGAAACAGATACGCAGTATTTT
NA	TRBJ2-3	many	TRBV5-8	CASSLEGPRGGRDTQYF	TGTGCCAGCAGCTTGGAAGGACCTAGGGGGGGGCGAGATACGCAGTATTTT
NA	TRBJ2-7	NA	TRBV19	CASSIADGTSYEQYF	TGTGCCAGTAGTATCGCGGACGGGACCTCCTACGAGCAGTACTTC
TRBD1	TRBJ2-2	NA	TRBV13	CASSYSTGGLNTGELFF	TGTGCCAGCAGCTACTCCACAGGGGGCCTTAACACCGGGGAGCTGTTTTTT
NA	TRBJ2-5	NA	TRBV24-1	CATSVGKSETQYF	TGTGCCACCAGTGTCGGGAAATCGGAGACCCAGTACTTC
NA	TRBJ2-7	few	TRBV29-1	CSVVSDISYEQYF	TGCAGCGTTGTATCGGACATATCCTACGAGCAGTACTTC
TRBD1	TRBJ1-2	few	TRBV25-1	CASSPRGQGSGDGYTF	TGTGCCAGCAGCCCCCGCGGACAGGGTAGTGGAGATGGCTACACCTTC
NA	TRBJ2-3	NA	TRBV7-2	CASSFKDTLYF	TGTGCCAGCAGCTTCAAAGATACGCTGTATTTT
NA	TRBJ2-1	NA	TRBV5-1	CASSLARQNEQFF	TGCGCCAGCAGCTTGGCCAGGCAGAATGAGCAGTTCTTC